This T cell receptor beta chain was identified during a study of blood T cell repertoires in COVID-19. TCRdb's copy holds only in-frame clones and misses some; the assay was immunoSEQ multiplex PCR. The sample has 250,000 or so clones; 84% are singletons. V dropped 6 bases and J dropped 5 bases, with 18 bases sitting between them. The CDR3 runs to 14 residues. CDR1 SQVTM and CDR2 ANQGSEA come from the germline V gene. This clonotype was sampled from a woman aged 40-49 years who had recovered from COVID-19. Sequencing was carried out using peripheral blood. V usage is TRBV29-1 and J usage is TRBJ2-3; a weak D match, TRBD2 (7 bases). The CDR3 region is CSVGSRGRIDTQYF. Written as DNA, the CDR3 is TGCAGCGTGGGATCGCGGGGGCGAATAGATACGCAGTATTTT.